The source of this TCR beta chain is a study of OX40 agonist ivuxolimab in advanced cancers. Study-wide context: The study reported partial responses in three patients: one hepatocellular carcinoma, two cutaneous melanoma. General observations from the study: Some patients without response likewise showed low normalized clonal expansion. Both CD4+ and CD8+ T cell populations in blood had undergone clonal expansion by week 6 at 0.1 to 3.0 mg/kg. Expanded peripheral T-cell antigen specificity went undetermined.

Germline assignment: CDR1 KGHSH and CDR2 LQKENI. V lost 5 bases and J lost 2, with 15 bases in between. The CDR3 is made up of 15 amino acids. Repertoires were generated with immunoSEQ multiplex PCR, while TCRdb's copy carries only in-frame clones and drops some. The repertoire consists of about 120,000 clones, with around 89% occurring once and the leading ten covering 0.55% to 0.7%. As for this clone: Antigen: not known.

This clonotype was obtained from an adult with an advanced solid tumor such as melanoma, head and neck, liver or kidney cancer. The source was CD4+ or CD8+ T cells sorted from blood, collected in a trial of the OX40 agonist ivuxolimab. The chain combines TRBV18 with TRBJ2-5, with no clear D. CDR3 amino acids: CASSLPRTRQETQYF. For the CDR3, the DNA is TGTGCCAGCTCATTACCCCGGACCCGACAAGAGACCCAGTACTTC. Full variable domain (remainder filled in from reference TRBV18 and TRBJ2-5): NAGVMQNPRHLVRRRGQEARLRCSPMKGHSHVYWYRQLPEEGLKFMVYLQKENIIDESGMPKERFSAEFPKEGPSILRIQQVVRGDSAAYFCASSLPRTRQETQYFGPGTRLLVL.